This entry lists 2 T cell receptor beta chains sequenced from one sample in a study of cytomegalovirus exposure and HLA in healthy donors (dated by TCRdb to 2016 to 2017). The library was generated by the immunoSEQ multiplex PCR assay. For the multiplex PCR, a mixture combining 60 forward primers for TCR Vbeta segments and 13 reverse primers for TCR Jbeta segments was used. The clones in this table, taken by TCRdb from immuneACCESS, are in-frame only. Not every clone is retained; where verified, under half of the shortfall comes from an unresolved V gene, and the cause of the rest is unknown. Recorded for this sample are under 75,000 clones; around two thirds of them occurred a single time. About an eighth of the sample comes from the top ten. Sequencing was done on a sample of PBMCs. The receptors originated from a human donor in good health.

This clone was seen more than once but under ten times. The CDR3 here is CASTLRTSGRGGNTQYF. CDR3 coding DNA: TGTGCCAGCACCCTTAGGACTAGCGGGAGAGGTGGGAATACGCAGTATTTT. J is TRBJ2-3 and V is TRBV28; TRBD2 matches 13 bases. This CDR3 comprises 17 residues. V shed 7 bases, J shed 7 bases, and the junction held 14 bases outside the gene matches. Germline CDR1 MDHEN, CDR2 SYDVKM.

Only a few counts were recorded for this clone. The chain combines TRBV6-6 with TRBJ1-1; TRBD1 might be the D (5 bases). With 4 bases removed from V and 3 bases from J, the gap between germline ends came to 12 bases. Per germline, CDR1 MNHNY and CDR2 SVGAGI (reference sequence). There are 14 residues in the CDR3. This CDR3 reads CASSWGGEDTEAFF. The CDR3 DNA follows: TGTGCCAGCAGTTGGGGGGGGGAGGACACTGAAGCTTTCTTT.